Shown below are 20 T cell receptor beta chains from a single sample sequenced in a study of blood T cell repertoires in COVID-19. Clones were sequenced by immunoSEQ multiplex PCR, and TCRdb holds only the in-frame ones, with some missing. The sample contains 200,000 to 250,000 clones, 84% of which appear only once. Input material: peripheral blood. Receptors were obtained from a woman of 80 years or more with active or convalescent COVID-19.

The J gene is TRBJ2-2, the V gene TRBV5-1, with TRBD1 as a possible D gene (5 bases). This CDR3 has 15 residues. V shed 2 bases and J shed 5 bases, with 13 bases lying between them. In germline, CDR1 is SGHRS, CDR2 YFSETQ. The CDR3 region is CASSFRQGRTGELFF. The CDR3 region has the DNA TGCGCCAGCAGCTTTAGGCAGGGAAGGACCGGGGAGCTGTTTTTT.

This clone showed up just a few times. The rearrangement links TRBV9 to TRBJ2-1; 7 nucleotides match TRBD1. With 4 bases clipped from V and 4 bases from J, the junction kept 8 bases outside the gene matches. This CDR3 is built from 15 residues. CDR1 is SGDLS, CDR2 YYNGEE, per germline. The CDR3 DNA sequence: TGTGCCAGCAGCTTCCGGGACAGCCTATACAATGAGCAGTTCTTC. This encodes CASSFRDSLYNEQFF.

The chain couples TRBV5-4 to TRBJ1-1, with 7 bases identical to TRBD1. V was pared by 0 bases and J by 9 bases, with 8 bases of the junction left unmatched. The CDR3 runs to 14 residues. Germline CDR1 SGHNT, CDR2 YYREEE (reference sequence). The CDR3 DNA reads TGTGCCAGCAGCTTGGGGGGTCGACAGGGACAAGCTTTCTTT. Translating it yields CASSLGGRQGQAFF.

The chain recombines TRBV9 with TRBJ1-1; 10 nucleotides align to TRBD1. V gave up 0 bases and J gave up 7 bases; unmatched junction bases: 9. Germline V gene lookup returns CDR1 SGDLS and CDR2 YYNGEE. The CDR3 has 16 amino acids. The CDR3 bases are TGTGCCAGCAGCGTAGGGGACAGGGGTTGGCTTGGTGAAGCTTTCTTT. This translates into CASSVGDRGWLGEAFF.

The rearrangement links TRBV3-1 (or the pseudogene TRBV3-2) to TRBJ2-5, with 8 bases identical to TRBD1. The CDR3 sequence is 14 residues long. V dropped 2 bases and J dropped 3; count of bases not matched to a gene: 2. Germline V gene data show CDR1 as LGHDT and CDR2 as YNNKEL (reference sequence). CDR3 in amino acids: CASSQMTGEETQYF. The CDR3 nucleotides are TGTGCCAGCAGCCAAATGACAGGGGAAGAGACCCAGTACTTC.

The gene calls are TRBV30 and TRBJ2-5; D perhaps matches TRBD1 (6 bases). Germline V gives CDR1 GTSNPN, CDR2 SVGIG (reference sequence). The CDR3 length is 13 residues. The V and J ends lost 3 bases and 2 bases respectively, with 10 bases between them. The CDR3 DNA follows: TGTGCCTGGAGCCCTCAGGGGCAAGAGACCCAGTACTTC. Translated, it gives CAWSPQGQETQYF.

The rearrangement links TRBV11-2 to TRBJ2-7; D remains unclear. This CDR3 is 15 amino acids long. Germline CDR1 is SGHAT and CDR2 is FQNNGV. V shed 5 bases and J shed 2 bases, with 16 bases lying between them. CDR3: CASSERLEIPYEQYF. CDR3 sequence (DNA): TGTGCCAGCAGCGAAAGACTGGAGATTCCCTACGAGCAGTACTTC.

This rearrangement joins TRBV7-8 to TRBJ1-6; a weak D match, TRBD1 (5 bases). Per the germline V gene, CDR1 is SGHVS and CDR2 is FQNEAQ. Trimming pared 4 bases from V and 7 bases from J, leaving 11 bases between. This CDR3 has 14 amino acids. The CDR3 coding sequence is TGTGCCAGCAGCTCCCAGGGTTACAATTCACCCCTCCACTTT. Its translation: CASSSQGYNSPLHF. Together with reference TRBV7-8 and TRBJ1-6, the CDR3 gives the full variable domain: GAGVSQSPRYKVAKRGQDVALRCDPISGHVSLFWYQQALGQGPEFLTYFQNEAQLDKSGLPSDRFFAERPEGSVSTLKIQRTQQEDSAVYLCASSSQGYNSPLHFGNGTRLTVT.

The genes are TRBV9 and TRBJ1-2, with D maybe TRBD1 (5 bases). Germline V gene sequence: CDR1 SGDLS, CDR2 YYNGEE. The CDR3 consists of 13 residues. Trimming cost V 2 bases and J 2 bases, with 7 bases left between them. CDR3 in DNA: TGTGCCAGCAGCGTTGACAGCAACTATGGCTACACCTTC. It specifies CASSVDSNYGYTF.

The rearrangement joins TRBV28 to TRBJ1-5; 8 bases line up with TRBD1. The germline V gene has CDR1 MDHEN and CDR2 SYDVKM. This CDR3 region has 18 residues. After removal of 4 bases from V and 4 bases from J, the junction contained 15 bases not matched to a gene. CDR3 amino acids: CASSWTAGGPRLNQPQHF. CDR3 nucleotides: TGTGCCAGCAGTTGGACCGCAGGGGGCCCCCGACTAAATCAGCCCCAGCATTTT.

This clone was detected only once. The chain is built from TRBV5-6 and TRBJ1-6; D is unclear. V dropped 3 bases and J dropped 7 bases, with 17 bases sitting between them. Germline CDR1 reads SGHDT; CDR2 reads YYEEEE. CDR3 length: 16 amino acids. The CDR3 is CASSYGGHAINSPLHF. The CDR3 DNA reads TGTGCCAGCAGCTATGGCGGGCACGCAATCAATTCACCCCTCCACTTT.

This rearrangement joins TRBV6-5 to TRBJ1-2; a possible D gene is TRBD1 (5 bases). CDR1 MNHEY and CDR2 SVGAGI come from the germline V gene. This CDR3 spans 16 amino acids. V was clipped by 0 bases and J by 8 bases, with 19 bases between them. The CDR3: CASSYSGQTVTGGYTF. DNA of the CDR3: TGTGCCAGCAGTTACTCGGGGCAGACAGTAACTGGAGGCTACACCTTC.

This rearrangement joins TRBV18 to TRBJ2-7; 9 positions match TRBD1. The junction had 7 bases not matched to a gene; V was cut back by 6 bases and J by 4 bases. This CDR3 is built from 14 residues. Germline loops: CDR1 KGHSH, CDR2 LQKENI. CDR3 nucleotide sequence: TGTGCCAGCTCGGGACAGGGACCGTCATACGAGCAGTACTTC. Protein sequence: CASSGQGPSYEQYF. The variable domain in full, completed from reference TRBV18 and TRBJ2-7, reads NAGVMQNPRHLVRRRGQEARLRCSPMKGHSHVYWYRQLPEEGLKFMVYLQKENIIDESGMPKERFSAEFPKEGPSILRIQQVVRGDSAAYFCASSGQGPSYEQYFGPGTRLTVT.

V is TRBV20-1 and J is TRBJ2-3, with D hard to call. This CDR3 comprises 13 residues. V was cut by 3 bases and J by 6 bases, with 13 bases left in between. Germline V gives CDR1 DFQATT, CDR2 SNEGSKA (reference sequence). CDR3 coding DNA: TGCAGTGCTAGTTACCCTAGTACGGATACGCAGTATTTT. This gives the protein CSASYPSTDTQYF.

The genes are TRBV15 and TRBJ2-7, with 8 bases lining up with TRBD2. There are 16 residues in the CDR3. The V segment lost 0 bases and the J segment 5 bases; nucleotides outside the gene matches: 9. Per germline, CDR1 LNHNV and CDR2 YYDKDF (reference sequence). CDR3 nucleotide sequence: TGTGCCACCAGCAGAGATATGCGGGGGGCCGCCCACGAGCAGTACTTC. Amino acid sequence: CATSRDMRGAAHEQYF.

In DNA form, the CDR3 reads TGTGCCAGCAGCTTAGGGGCTGGCCCCTACGAGCAGTACTTC. Its translation: CASSLGAGPYEQYF. This chain uses TRBV7-2 with TRBJ2-7; no clear D gene. Trimming cost V 1 base and J 2 bases, with 9 bases left between them. Looked up from germline, CDR1 is SGHTA and CDR2 is FQGNSA. The CDR3 spans 14 residues. The variable domain in full, completed from reference TRBV7-2 and TRBJ2-7, reads GAGVSQSPSNKVTEKGKDVELRCDPISGHTALYWYRQSLGQGLEFLIYFQGNSAPDKSGLPSDRFSAERTGGSVSTLTIQRTQQEDSAVYLCASSLGAGPYEQYFGPGTRLTVT.

J is TRBJ1-2 and V is TRBV28; TRBD1 matches 9 bases. The CDR3 loop spans 15 amino acids. J gave up 4 bases and V 2 bases, and 5 bases lay outside the gene matches. Germline CDR1 and CDR2: MDHEN and SYDVKM. CDR3 nucleotides: TGTGCCAGCAGTTTACGGACAGGGGTGGGCTATGGCTACACCTTC. It yields the protein CASSLRTGVGYGYTF.

The chain links TRBV19 to TRBJ2-3, with D tentatively TRBD2 (6 bases). The V gene's germline CDR1 is LNHDA and CDR2 SQIVND (reference sequence). The CDR3 is 15 amino acids. V shed 6 bases and J shed 0 bases, with 13 bases lying between them. The CDR3: CASRGLALSTDTQYF. The CDR3 region has the DNA TGTGCCAGTAGGGGGCTAGCGCTTAGCACAGATACGCAGTATTTT.

V usage is TRBV7-2 and J usage is TRBJ2-3, with D possibly TRBD2 on 6 matching bases. The germline gives CDR1 SGHTA, CDR2 FQGNSA. The CDR3 has 12 amino acids. The ends were cut back, 9 bases at V and 5 bases at J, with 12 bases in the middle. As DNA, the CDR3 is TGTGCCAGTGGGAGGCCCCGAGATACGCAGTATTTT. Translating it yields CASGRPRDTQYF. The full variable domain, with the rest looked up from reference TRBV7-2 and TRBJ2-3, is GAGVSQSPSNKVTEKGKDVELRCDPISGHTALYWYRQSLGQGLEFLIYFQGNSAPDKSGLPSDRFSAERTGGSVSTLTIQRTQQEDSAVYLCASGRPRDTQYFGPGTRLTVL.

The gene calls are TRBV27 and TRBJ1-2; D remains unclear. The CDR3 covers 16 residues. V lost 5 bases and J 4 bases, leaving 20 bases between the germline ends. Looked up from germline, CDR1 is MNHEY and CDR2 is SMNVEV (reference sequence). The CDR3 DNA is TGTGCCAGCAGTAGGTATAAGGTGGGCAGTGGCTATGGCTACACCTTC. This encodes CASSRYKVGSGYGYTF.